These 9 T cell receptor beta chains were sequenced from one sample in a study of blood T cell repertoires in COVID-19. Assay: immunoSEQ multiplex PCR; the TCRdb copy retains only in-frame clones and omits some. The data contain some 190,000 clones, 65% to 80% of them singletons. The sample was peripheral blood. The receptor source for this set is a woman aged 45 to 65 with acute or convalescent COVID-19.

The J gene is TRBJ1-3, the V gene TRBV27, with D possibly matching TRBD1 (6 bases). The CDR3 consists of 16 residues. Germline CDR1 is MNHEY and CDR2 is SMNVEV (reference sequence). Deletions cut 6 bases from V and 1 base from J, with 16 bases between. CDR3 sequence reads: CASRSQDSRSGNTIYF. The CDR3 DNA reads TGTGCCAGCAGGAGTCAGGACAGCCGTTCTGGAAACACCATATATTTT.

This rearrangement joins TRBV19 to TRBJ2-1, with TRBD2 identical over 8 bases. CDR1 LNHDA and CDR2 SQIVND come from the germline V gene (reference sequence). The ends lost 3 bases at V and 15 bases at J; junction bases unmatched: 7. The CDR3 is 12 amino acids. The chain's CDR3 is CASSMGTGGRFF. CDR3 nucleotides: TGTGCCAGTAGTATGGGAACGGGAGGGCGGTTCTTC.

This clone has only one observation. The V gene is TRBV9, the J gene TRBJ2-7, with 7 positions matching TRBD2. This CDR3 is built from 17 residues. Germline-derived CDR1 and CDR2 are SGDLS and YYNGEE. V lost 3 bases to trimming and J lost 3 bases; unmatched junction nucleotides: 15. CDR3: CASSERLVGGKVYEQYF. The CDR3 DNA is TGTGCCAGCAGCGAGAGGCTGGTGGGGGGGAAGGTCTACGAGCAGTACTTC. The complete variable domain, with remaining parts taken from reference TRBV9 and TRBJ2-7, reads DSGVTQTPKHLITATGQRVTLRCSPRSGDLSVYWYQQSLDQGLQFLIQYYNGEERAKGNILERFSAQQFPDLHSELNLSSLELGDSALYFCASSERLVGGKVYEQYFGPGTRLTVT.

This clone was counted at least ten times. The genes are TRBV28 and TRBJ1-6; possible D gene TRBD1, 6 bases. CDR3 length equals 14 residues. Germline V gene lookup returns CDR1 MDHEN and CDR2 SYDVKM. Trimming shortened V by 3 bases and J by 6 bases, and 9 bases separated the two germline ends. DNA for the CDR3: TGTGCCAGCAGTTTGGTACAGGGTAATTCACCCCTCCACTTT. Protein sequence: CASSLVQGNSPLHF.

The chain uses TRBV5-4 and TRBJ2-5, with 7 bases that match TRBD1. CDR1 SGHNT and CDR2 YYREEE come from the germline V gene (reference sequence). This CDR3 is 14 amino acids long. J lost 2 bases, V lost 5 bases, and 6 bases had no gene match. The CDR3 DNA reads as TGTGCCAGCAGGGGGACAGCTATTCAAGAGACCCAGTACTTC. Its protein product is CASRGTAIQETQYF.

The chain couples TRBV18 to TRBJ1-6; D ambiguous. Germline CDR1 KGHSH, CDR2 LQKENI. V was shortened by 3 bases and J by 4 bases, with 10 bases between the two germline ends. The CDR3 is 15 amino acids. CDR3 DNA: TGTGCCAGCTCACCGGGCAGGTCTTATAATTCACCCCTCCACTTT. Translation: CASSPGRSYNSPLHF.

V and J are TRBV28 and TRBJ1-2, with 12 bases identical to TRBD1. This CDR3 has 15 amino acids. Per germline, CDR1 MDHEN and CDR2 SYDVKM. The V and J ends lost 8 bases and 4 bases, in that order; junction bases with no gene match: 8. The CDR3 region has the DNA TGTGCCAGCCTGGGACAGGGGGCGCTTCGCTATGGCTACACCTTC. This encodes CASLGQGALRYGYTF.

The J gene is TRBJ1-5, the V gene TRBV20-1, with D hard to call. The CDR3 is 11 amino acids. Trimming took 0 bases from V and 11 from J, leaving 8 bases between them. The germline gives CDR1 DFQATT, CDR2 SNEGSKA (reference sequence). The CDR3 spells CSARDGPAQHF. As DNA, the CDR3 is TGCAGTGCTAGAGATGGGCCGGCCCAGCATTTT.

This chain links TRBV18 with TRBJ2-7, with a tentative D call TRBD2 (6 bases). The CDR3 sequence is 15 residues long. Trimming stripped 2 bases from V and 3 bases from J, with 14 bases between. In germline, CDR1 is KGHSH, CDR2 LQKENI. The CDR3 sequence: CASSPSPGSGYEQYF. The CDR3 nucleotides are TGTGCCAGCTCACCATCCCCCGGGAGCGGCTACGAGCAGTACTTC.